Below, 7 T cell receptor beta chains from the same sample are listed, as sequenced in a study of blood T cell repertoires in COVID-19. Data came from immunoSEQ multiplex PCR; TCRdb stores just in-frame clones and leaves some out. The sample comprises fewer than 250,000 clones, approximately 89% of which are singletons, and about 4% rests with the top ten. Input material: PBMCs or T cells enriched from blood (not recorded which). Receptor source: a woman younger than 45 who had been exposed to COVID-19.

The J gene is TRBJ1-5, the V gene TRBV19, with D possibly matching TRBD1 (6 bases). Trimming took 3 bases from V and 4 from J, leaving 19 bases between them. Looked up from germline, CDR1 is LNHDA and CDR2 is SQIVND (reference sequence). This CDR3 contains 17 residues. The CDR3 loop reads CASSMGGGLVSNQPQHF. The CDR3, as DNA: TGTGCCAGTAGTATGGGGGGGGGCTTGGTATCGAATCAGCCCCAGCATTTT.

The CDR3 DNA follows: TGTGCCAGCAGCGTGGGACAAGCCATCTATGGCTACACCTTC. This sequence encodes CASSVGQAIYGYTF. The chain couples TRBV9 to TRBJ1-2; D might be TRBD1 (6 bases). The ends were cut back, 2 bases at V and 4 bases at J, with 12 bases in the middle. The CDR3 sequence is 14 residues long. The V gene's germline CDR1 is SGDLS and CDR2 YYNGEE.

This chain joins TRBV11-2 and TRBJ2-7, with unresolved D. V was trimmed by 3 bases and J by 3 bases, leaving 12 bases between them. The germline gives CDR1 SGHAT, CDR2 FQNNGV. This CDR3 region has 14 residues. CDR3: CASSLGLPDYEQYF. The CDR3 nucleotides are TGTGCCAGCAGCTTGGGCCTGCCGGACTACGAGCAGTACTTC.

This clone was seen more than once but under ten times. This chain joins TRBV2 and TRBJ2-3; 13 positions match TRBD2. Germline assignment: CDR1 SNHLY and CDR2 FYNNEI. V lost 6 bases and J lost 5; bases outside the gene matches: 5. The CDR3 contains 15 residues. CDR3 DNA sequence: TGTGCCAGCAGAACTAGCGGGAGGGCCGAAGATACGCAGTATTTT. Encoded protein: CASRTSGRAEDTQYF.

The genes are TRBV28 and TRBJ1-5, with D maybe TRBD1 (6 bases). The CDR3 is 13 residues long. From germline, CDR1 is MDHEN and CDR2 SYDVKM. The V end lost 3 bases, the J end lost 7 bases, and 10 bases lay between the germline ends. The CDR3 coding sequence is TGTGCCAGCAGTTTCCCCAGGGGACAGCCCCAGCATTTT. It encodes CASSFPRGQPQHF. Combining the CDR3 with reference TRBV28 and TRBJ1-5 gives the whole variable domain DVKVTQSSRYLVKRTGEKVFLECVQDMDHENMFWYRQDPGLGLRLIYFSYDVKMKEKGDIPEGYSVSREKKERFSLILESASTNQTSMYLCASSFPRGQPQHFGDGTRLSIL.

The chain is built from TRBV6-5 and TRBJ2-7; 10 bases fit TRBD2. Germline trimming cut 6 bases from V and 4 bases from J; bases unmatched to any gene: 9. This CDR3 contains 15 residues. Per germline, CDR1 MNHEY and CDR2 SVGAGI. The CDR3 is CASRSGLAALYEQYF. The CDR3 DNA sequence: TGTGCCAGCAGGTCCGGACTAGCGGCTCTTTACGAGCAGTACTTC.

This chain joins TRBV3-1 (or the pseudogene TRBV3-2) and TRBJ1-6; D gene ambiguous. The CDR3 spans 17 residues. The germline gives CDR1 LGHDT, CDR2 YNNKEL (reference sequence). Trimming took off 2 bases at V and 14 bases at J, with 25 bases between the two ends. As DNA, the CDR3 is TGTGCCAGCAGCCAAAGTTCCCTTGGCGTTGGGCTCTCAACCCTCCACTTT. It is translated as CASSQSSLGVGLSTLHF.